This T cell receptor (beta chain) was sequenced in a study of blood T cell repertoires in COVID-19. Study context: From T cells, B-cell-depleted T cells, or PBMCs came the material, which was cDNA or gDNA.

Clones were sequenced by immunoSEQ multiplex PCR, and TCRdb holds only the in-frame ones, with some missing. This repertoire shows under 300,000 clones, around 89% found once; its top ten account for around 2%. Living in 24 US areas, the participants were between roughly 18 and 89 years of age. Recovered participants had two consecutive negative NP/OP PCR tests, healthcare professional clearance, or symptom resolution. The CDR3 sequence is 14 residues long. Germline-derived CDR1 and CDR2 are SGHVS and FQNEAQ. The TCR comes from a young woman who had recovered from COVID-19. The specimen was PBMCs or T cells enriched from blood (not recorded which). The J gene is TRBJ2-5, the V gene TRBV7-8; D ambiguous. The J call may be incorrect, as the DNA end agrees better with TRBJ2-7. The CDR3 loop is CASSFRVQSYEQYF. The CDR3 DNA follows: TGTGCCAGCAGCTTCCGGGTGCAGTCCTACGAGCAGTACTTC.